The 9 T cell receptor beta chains in this list originate from one sample, sequenced in a study of cytomegalovirus exposure and HLA in healthy donors. Produced via immunoSEQ multiplex PCR; TCRdb's table is partial and in-frame only. The table shows fewer than 350,000 clones, with over 75% occurring only once. The sample comprised PBMCs. The receptors originated from a woman under 30 in good health and CMV-seronegative.

The chain carries TRBV7-3 and TRBJ2-5; D is unresolved. The germline V gene has CDR1 SGHTA and CDR2 FQGTGA. The CDR3 runs 13 residues. V was trimmed by 0 bases and J by 5 bases, leaving 7 bases between them. In nucleotides, the CDR3 is TGTGCCAGCAGCTTAACCTACCGGGAGACCCAGTACTTC. Protein product: CASSLTYRETQYF.

J is TRBJ1-1 and V is TRBV25-1, with a tentative D call TRBD1 (5 bases). The V end was cut by 5 bases, the J end by 3 bases, with 10 bases between. This CDR3 has 13 amino acids. In germline, CDR1 is MGHDK, CDR2 SYGVNS. The CDR3 DNA reads as TGTGCCAGCAGTCCAGACAGTTACACTGAAGCTTTCTTT. Its protein is CASSPDSYTEAFF.

The gene calls are TRBV5-1 and TRBJ2-5, with 8 bases aligning to TRBD1. This CDR3 has 15 residues. Germline assignment: CDR1 SGHRS and CDR2 YFSETQ. With 0 bases clipped from V and 4 bases from J, the junction kept 5 bases outside the gene matches. CDR3 nucleotide sequence: TGCGCCAGCAGCTTGGGGGCAGGGGGCTTAGAGACCCAGTACTTC. This sequence encodes CASSLGAGGLETQYF.

The chain recombines TRBV7-2 with TRBJ1-2, with TRBD1 as a possible D gene (6 bases). Germline loops: CDR1 SGHTA, CDR2 FQGNSA. V lost 1 base, J lost 6 bases, and 12 bases lay in between. The CDR3 extends over 14 amino acids. The DNA of the CDR3 is TGTGCCAGCAGCTTAGGAGGTTCAGGGGATGGCTACACCTTC. Protein product: CASSLGGSGDGYTF. The variable domain in full, with the rest retrieved from reference TRBV7-2 and TRBJ1-2, is GAGVSQSPSNKVTEKGKDVELRCDPISGHTALYWYRQSLGQGLEFLIYFQGNSAPDKSGLPSDRFSAERTGGSVSTLTIQRTQQEDSAVYLCASSLGGSGDGYTFGSGTRLTVV.

The chain uses TRBV5-1 and TRBJ2-1, with 11 positions matching TRBD2. Germline V lookup: CDR1 SGHRS, CDR2 YFSETQ. The V segment lost 3 bases and the J segment 10 bases; nucleotides outside the gene matches: 12. This CDR3 region has 16 residues. CDR3 amino acids: CASSSQMTSGIREQFF. The CDR3, as DNA: TGCGCCAGCAGCTCGCAAATGACTAGCGGGATTCGGGAGCAGTTCTTC.

The chain couples TRBV6-1 to TRBJ2-1; 7 positions match TRBD2. The germline V gene encodes CDR1 MNHNS and CDR2 SASEGT. There are 13 residues in the CDR3. The V and J ends lost 7 bases and 9 bases, in that order; junction bases with no gene match: 9. For the CDR3, the DNA is TGTGCCAGCACGGCAAGCGGGAATGGTGAGCAGTTCTTC. Amino acid sequence: CASTASGNGEQFF.

In its sample, this clone was seen once. The chain recombines TRBV7-2 with TRBJ1-3; no definite D call. The germline V and J ends were trimmed by 0 bases and 3 bases, with 12 bases remaining between them. Germline CDR1 is SGHTA and CDR2 is FQGNSA. The CDR3 extends over 16 amino acids. The CDR3 DNA reads TGTGCCAGCAGCTTAGCCCCCCTACAGATTGGAAACACCATATATTTT. Its translation is CASSLAPLQIGNTIYF.

This chain uses TRBV11-2 with TRBJ2-3; 7 bases line up with TRBD1. In germline, CDR1 is SGHAT, CDR2 FQNNGV. V was pared by 3 bases and J by 2 bases, with 2 bases of the junction left unmatched. There are 14 residues in the CDR3. The CDR3 region has the DNA TGTGCCAGCAGCTTGGGGACAGACACAGATACGCAGTATTTT. As protein: CASSLGTDTDTQYF.

The V call is TRBV11-3, the J call TRBJ2-7, with TRBD2 identical over 8 bases. The germline gives CDR1 SGHNT, CDR2 YENEEA. The CDR3 runs to 13 residues. The junction had 4 bases not matched to a gene; V was cut back by 5 bases and J by 4 bases. This chain's CDR3 is CASSTGGAYEQYF. DNA of the CDR3: TGTGCCAGCAGCACCGGGGGGGCGTACGAGCAGTACTTC.